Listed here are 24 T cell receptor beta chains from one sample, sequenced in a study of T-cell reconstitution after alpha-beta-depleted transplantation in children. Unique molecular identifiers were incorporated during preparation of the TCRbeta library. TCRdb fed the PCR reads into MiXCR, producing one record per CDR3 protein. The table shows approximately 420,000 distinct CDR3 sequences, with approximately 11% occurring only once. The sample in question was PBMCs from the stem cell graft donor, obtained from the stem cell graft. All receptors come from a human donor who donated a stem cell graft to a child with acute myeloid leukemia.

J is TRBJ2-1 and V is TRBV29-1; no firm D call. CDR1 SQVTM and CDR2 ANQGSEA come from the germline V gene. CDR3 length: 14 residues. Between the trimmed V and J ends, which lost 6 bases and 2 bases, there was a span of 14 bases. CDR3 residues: CSVPTSAAYNEQFF. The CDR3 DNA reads TGCAGCGTGCCCACGAGCGCCGCCTACAATGAGCAGTTCTTC.

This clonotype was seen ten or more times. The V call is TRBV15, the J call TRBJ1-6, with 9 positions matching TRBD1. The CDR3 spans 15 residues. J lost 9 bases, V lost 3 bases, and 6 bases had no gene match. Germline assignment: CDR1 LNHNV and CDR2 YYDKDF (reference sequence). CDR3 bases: TGTGCCACCAGCAGGGACAGGGGCGAGGTTTCACCCCTCCACTTT. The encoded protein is CATSRDRGEVSPLHF.

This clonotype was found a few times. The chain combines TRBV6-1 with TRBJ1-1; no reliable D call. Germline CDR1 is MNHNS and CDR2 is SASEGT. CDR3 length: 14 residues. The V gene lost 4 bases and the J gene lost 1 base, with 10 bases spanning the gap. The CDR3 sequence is CASSGHGENTEAFF. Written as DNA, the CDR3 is TGTGCCAGCAGTGGACACGGGGAGAACACTGAAGCTTTCTTT.

The CDR3 loop reads CASSSGLQGYEQYF. CDR3 DNA: TGTGCCAGCAGCTCCGGGCTCCAGGGCTACGAGCAGTACTTC. The V gene is TRBV13, the J gene TRBJ2-7; TRBD1 might be the D (5 bases). The CDR3 is 14 amino acids. Trimming took off 4 bases at V and 3 bases at J, with 13 bases between the two ends. Germline CDR1 and CDR2: PRHDT and FYEKMQ (reference sequence). The whole variable domain, remainder taken from reference TRBV13 and TRBJ2-7, is AAGVIQSPRHLIKEKRETATLKCYPIPRHDTVYWYQQGPGQDPQFLISFYEKMQSDKGSIPDRFSAQQFSDYHSELNMSSLELGDSALYFCASSSGLQGYEQYFGPGTRLTVT.

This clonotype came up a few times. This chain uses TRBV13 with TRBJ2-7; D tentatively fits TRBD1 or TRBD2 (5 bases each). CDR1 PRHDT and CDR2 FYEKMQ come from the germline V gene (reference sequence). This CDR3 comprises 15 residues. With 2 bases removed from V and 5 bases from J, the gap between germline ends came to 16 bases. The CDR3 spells CASSLRDDGTHEQYF. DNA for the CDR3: TGTGCCAGCAGCTTAAGGGATGACGGGACCCACGAGCAGTACTTC.

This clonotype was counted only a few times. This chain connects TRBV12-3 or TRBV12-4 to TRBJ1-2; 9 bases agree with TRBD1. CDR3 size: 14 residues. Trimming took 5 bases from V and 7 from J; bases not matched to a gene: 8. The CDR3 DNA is TGTGCCAGCAGTCTACAGGGGGCGTATAGTGGCTACACCTTC. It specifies CASSLQGAYSGYTF.

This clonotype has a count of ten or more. CDR3 region: CSVGRGETQYF. The CDR3 nucleotides are TGCAGCGTTGGCAGGGGAGAGACCCAGTACTTC. The chain is built from TRBV29-1 and TRBJ2-5, with a tentative D call TRBD1 (6 bases). The CDR3 consists of 11 residues. Looked up from germline, CDR1 is SQVTM and CDR2 is ANQGSEA. Trimming removed 4 bases from V and 4 bases from J, with 7 bases in between.

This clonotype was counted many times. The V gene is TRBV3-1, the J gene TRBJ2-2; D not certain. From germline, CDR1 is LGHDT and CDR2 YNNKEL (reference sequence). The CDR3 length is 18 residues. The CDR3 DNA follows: TGTACCTTCCGAGTTCGAGGTTTCTCCGGGTCCGGTGCCGGGGAGCTGTTTTTT. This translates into CTFRVRGFSGSGAGELFF.

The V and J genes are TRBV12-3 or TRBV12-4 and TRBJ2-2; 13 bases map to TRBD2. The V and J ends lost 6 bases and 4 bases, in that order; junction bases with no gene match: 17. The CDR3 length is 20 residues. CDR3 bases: TGTGCCAGCAGCCCTAGACCGGGACTAGCGGGGCCATCGACCACCGGGGAGCTGTTTTTT. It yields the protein CASSPRPGLAGPSTTGELFF.

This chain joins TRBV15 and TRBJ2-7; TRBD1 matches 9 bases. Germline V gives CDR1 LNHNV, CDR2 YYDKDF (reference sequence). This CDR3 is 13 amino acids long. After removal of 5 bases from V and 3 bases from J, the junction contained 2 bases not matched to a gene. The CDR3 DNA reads TGTGCCACCAGCTTGGACAGGGGCTACGAGCAGTACGTC. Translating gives CATSLDRGYEQYV.

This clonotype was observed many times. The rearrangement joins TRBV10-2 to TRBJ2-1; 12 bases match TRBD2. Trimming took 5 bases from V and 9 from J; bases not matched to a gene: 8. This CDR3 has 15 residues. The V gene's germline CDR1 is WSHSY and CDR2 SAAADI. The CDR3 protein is CASSPLAGGPGEQFF. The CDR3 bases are TGCGCCAGCAGTCCCCTAGCGGGGGGGCCGGGTGAGCAGTTCTTC.

This CDR3 reads CASTANLRGNTIYF. CDR3 coding DNA: TGTGCCAGCACCGCGAACCTGAGGGGAAACACCATATATTTT. The chain uses TRBV7-2 and TRBJ1-3; D gene unclear. Germline lookup yields CDR1 SGHTA and CDR2 FQGNSA. V was trimmed by 7 bases and J by 4 bases, leaving 14 bases between them. CDR3 length: 14 amino acids.

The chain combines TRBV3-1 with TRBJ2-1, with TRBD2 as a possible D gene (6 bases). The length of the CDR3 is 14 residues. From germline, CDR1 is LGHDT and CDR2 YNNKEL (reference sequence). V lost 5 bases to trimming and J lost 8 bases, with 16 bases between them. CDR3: CASSLKHGGDEQFF. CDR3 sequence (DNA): TGTGCCAGCAGCTTGAAACACGGAGGGGATGAGCAGTTCTTC.

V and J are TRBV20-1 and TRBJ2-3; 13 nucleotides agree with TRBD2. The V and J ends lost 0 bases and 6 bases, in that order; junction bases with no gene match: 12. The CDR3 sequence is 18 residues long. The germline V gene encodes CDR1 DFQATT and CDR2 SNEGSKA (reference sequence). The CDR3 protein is CSARELAGGPSEQDTQYF. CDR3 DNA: TGCAGTGCTAGAGAACTAGCGGGAGGGCCCTCTGAACAGGATACGCAGTATTTT.

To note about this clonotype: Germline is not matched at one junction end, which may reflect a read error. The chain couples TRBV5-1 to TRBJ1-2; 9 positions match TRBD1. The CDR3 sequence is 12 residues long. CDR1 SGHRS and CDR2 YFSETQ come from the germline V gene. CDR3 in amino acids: CASSLKDRGLFF. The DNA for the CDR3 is TGCGCCAGCAGCTTGAAGGACAGGGGACTATTCTTC.

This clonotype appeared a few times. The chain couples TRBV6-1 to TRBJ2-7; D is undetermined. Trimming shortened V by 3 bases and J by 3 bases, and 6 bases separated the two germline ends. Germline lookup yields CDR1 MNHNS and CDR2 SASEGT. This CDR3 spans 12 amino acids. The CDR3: CASSEQVYEQYV. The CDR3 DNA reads TGTGCCAGCAGTGAGCAGGTCTACGAGCAGTACGTC.

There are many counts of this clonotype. In DNA form, the CDR3 reads TGCGCCAGCAGCGAGGGACCGGCAGGCACAGATACGCAGTATTTT. This sequence encodes CASSEGPAGTDTQYF. This sequence joins TRBV5-1 and TRBJ2-3; D may correspond to TRBD1 or TRBD2 (5 bases each). Germline loops: CDR1 SGHRS, CDR2 YFSETQ. This CDR3 has 15 amino acids. V lost 4 bases and J lost 1, with 13 bases in between.

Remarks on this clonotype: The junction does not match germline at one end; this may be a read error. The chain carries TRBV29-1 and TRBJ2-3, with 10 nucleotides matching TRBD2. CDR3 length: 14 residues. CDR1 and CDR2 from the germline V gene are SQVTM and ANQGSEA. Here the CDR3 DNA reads TGCAGCGTTGGCCTAGCGGGAGCTGGAGATACGCACTATTTT. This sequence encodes CSVGLAGAGDTHYF.

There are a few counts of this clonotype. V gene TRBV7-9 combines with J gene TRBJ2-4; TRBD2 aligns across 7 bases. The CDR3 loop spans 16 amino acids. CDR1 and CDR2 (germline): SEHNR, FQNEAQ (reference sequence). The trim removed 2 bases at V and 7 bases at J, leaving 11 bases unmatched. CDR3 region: CASSLTRRGEENIQYF. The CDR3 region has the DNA TGTGCCAGCAGCTTAACTCGTCGGGGGGAAGAGAACATTCAGTACTTC.

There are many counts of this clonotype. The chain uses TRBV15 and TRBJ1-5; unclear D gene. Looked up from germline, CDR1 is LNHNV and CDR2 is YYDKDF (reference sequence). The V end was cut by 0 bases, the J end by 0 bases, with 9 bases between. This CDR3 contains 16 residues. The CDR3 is CATSRDGQTSNQPQHF. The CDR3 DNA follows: TGTGCCACCAGCAGAGATGGTCAGACTAGCAATCAGCCCCAGCATTTT.

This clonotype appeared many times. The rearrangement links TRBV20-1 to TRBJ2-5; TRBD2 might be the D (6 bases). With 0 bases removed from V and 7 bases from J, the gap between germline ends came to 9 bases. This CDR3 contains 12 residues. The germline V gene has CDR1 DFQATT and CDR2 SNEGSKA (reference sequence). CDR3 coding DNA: TGCAGTGCTAGAGAGCGGGGAGTGACCCAGTACTTC. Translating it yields CSARERGVTQYF.

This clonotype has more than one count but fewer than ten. The CDR3 nucleotides are TGTGCCAGCAGTGAAAACCTGCGGACAGATGGAAACACCATATATTTT. Protein product: CASSENLRTDGNTIYF. V gene TRBV25-1 combines with J gene TRBJ1-3; D possibly corresponds to TRBD1 (6 bases). Germline loops: CDR1 MGHDK, CDR2 SYGVNS. Trimming pared 2 bases from V and 3 bases from J, leaving 14 bases between. This CDR3 is 16 amino acids long.

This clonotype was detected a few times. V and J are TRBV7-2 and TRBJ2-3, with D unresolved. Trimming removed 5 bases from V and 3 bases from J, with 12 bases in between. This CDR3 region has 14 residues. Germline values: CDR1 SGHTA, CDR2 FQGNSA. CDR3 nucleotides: TGTGCCAGCAGCCGCCCGGTGAGAACAGATACGCAGTATTTT. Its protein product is CASSRPVRTDTQYF.

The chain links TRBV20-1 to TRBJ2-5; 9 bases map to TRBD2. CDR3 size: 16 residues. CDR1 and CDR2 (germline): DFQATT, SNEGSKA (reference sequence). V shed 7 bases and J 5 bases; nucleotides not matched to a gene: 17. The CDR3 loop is CSVPNPRTSAGETQYF. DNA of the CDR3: TGCAGTGTTCCTAACCCTCGGACTAGCGCGGGGGAGACCCAGTACTTC.